These 25 T cell receptor beta chains originate from one sample sequenced in a study of CD8+ T cells in alopecia areata. cDNA serving as the sequencing template came from extracted, reverse transcribed RNA. Using immunoSEQ multiplex PCR, the repertoire was profiled, and TCRdb retains in-frame clones only, with some absent. The sample holds under 200,000 clones, under 70% seen once. The sample's treatment: oral pan-JAK inhibitor, 5-10 mg twice daily. Here the sequenced sample was CD4+ T cells sorted from blood, taken at week 4, from a patient treated with tofacitinib. These receptors were collected from a human donor with alopecia areata.

This chain links TRBV30 with TRBJ2-5; D remains ambiguous. Germline V lookup: CDR1 GTSNPN, CDR2 SVGIG (reference sequence). This CDR3 region has 13 residues. Trimming removed 2 bases at V and 0 bases at J, with 7 bases between. CDR3 protein: CAWSQAYQETQYF. DNA for the CDR3: TGTGCCTGGAGTCAGGCTTACCAAGAGACCCAGTACTTC.

This clone was recorded a few times. The chain couples TRBV4-3 to TRBJ1-2; D is unresolved. The CDR3 runs to 13 residues. The germline gives CDR1 LGHNA, CDR2 YSLEER. Deletions cut 1 base from V and 4 bases from J, with 7 bases between. The CDR3: CASSQARGYGYTF. CDR3 coding DNA: TGCGCCAGCAGCCAAGCCCGGGGCTATGGCTACACCTTC.

In its sample, this clone was seen a few times. V gene TRBV9 combines with J gene TRBJ1-6; D gene ambiguous. V lost 1 base to trimming and J lost 0 bases, with 11 bases between them. The CDR3 is 17 residues long. Germline lookup yields CDR1 SGDLS and CDR2 YYNGEE. CDR3: CASSVSWQSSYNSPLHF. CDR3 coding DNA: TGTGCCAGCAGCGTAAGTTGGCAGAGCTCCTATAATTCACCCCTCCACTTT.

The CDR3 loop reads CASSHRGQIYNEQFF. The CDR3 DNA reads as TGTGCCAGCAGCCACAGGGGGCAAATATACAATGAGCAGTTCTTC. The chain carries TRBV2 and TRBJ2-1; 9 bases map to TRBD1. Trimming removed 6 bases from V and 4 bases from J; junction bases left unmatched: 7. The CDR3 is 15 residues long. Germline CDR1 reads SNHLY; CDR2 reads FYNNEI.

The chain carries TRBV19 and TRBJ2-5; D is perhaps TRBD1 (6 bases). Trimming pared 5 bases from V and 5 bases from J, leaving 12 bases between. The germline gives CDR1 LNHDA, CDR2 SQIVND (reference sequence). The CDR3 extends over 13 amino acids. CDR3 region: CASSVRTAETQYF. In DNA, the CDR3 is TGTGCCAGTAGTGTTAGGACAGCGGAGACCCAGTACTTC.

This chain connects TRBV10-3 to TRBJ2-7; D is undetermined. Germline V CDR1 and CDR2: ENHRY, SYGVKD. The germline V and J ends were trimmed by 0 bases and 9 bases, with 6 bases remaining between them. The CDR3 runs to 11 residues. The CDR3 spells CAISESARQYF. CDR3 bases: TGTGCCATCAGTGAGTCGGCGAGGCAGTACTTC.

The chain combines TRBV29-1 with TRBJ2-7; D is undetermined. The CDR3 is 12 residues long. V shed 6 bases and J shed 5 bases, with 14 bases lying between them. Germline-derived CDR1 and CDR2 are SQVTM and ANQGSEA. Here the CDR3 DNA reads TGCAGCGTGAAAGGTGGGGTCCACGAGCAGTACTTC. Amino acid sequence: CSVKGGVHEQYF.

The CDR3 sequence is CASSVRLAGVTNTGELFF. CDR3 coding DNA: TGCGCCAGCAGTGTCCGCCTAGCGGGGGTCACTAACACCGGGGAGCTGTTTTTT. The chain uses TRBV5-1 and TRBJ2-2; the match to TRBD2 covers 10 bases. Losses at the gene ends were 5 bases for V and 2 bases for J; bases not matched to a gene: 12. The CDR3 sequence is 18 residues long. Germline CDR1 SGHRS, CDR2 YFSETQ.

The chain is built from TRBV2 and TRBJ1-6; 9 bases are a match to TRBD1. The CDR3 is 14 residues long. Germline V gene sequence: CDR1 SNHLY, CDR2 FYNNEI. V shed 8 bases, J shed 9 bases, and the junction held 8 bases outside the gene matches. The CDR3 protein is CASRDRVTGSPLHF. In nucleotides, the CDR3 is TGTGCCAGCCGGGACAGGGTAACGGGTTCACCCCTCCACTTT.

The V and J genes are TRBV30 and TRBJ2-4; D gene uncertain. V was shortened by 1 base and J by 0 bases, with 4 bases between the two germline ends. Germline V gives CDR1 GTSNPN, CDR2 SVGIG (reference sequence). This CDR3 region has 13 residues. The CDR3 nucleotides read TGTGCCTGGAGTGGATCAGCCAAAAACATTCAGTACTTC. Protein: CAWSGSAKNIQYF.

The V gene is TRBV7-8, the J gene TRBJ2-7; D gene unclear. Germline values: CDR1 SGHVS, CDR2 FQNEAQ. The V gene lost 5 bases and the J gene lost 0 bases, with 17 bases spanning the gap. The CDR3 loop spans 16 amino acids. CDR3 loop: CASSPNRLTVSYEQYF. CDR3 DNA: TGTGCCAGCAGCCCAAACCGGCTTACCGTCTCCTACGAGCAGTACTTC.

Regarding this clone: An end of the junction differs from the germline gene, which may be a read error. V usage is TRBV30 and J usage is TRBJ2-7; no reliable D call. CDR1 is GTSNPN and CDR2 is SVGIG in the germline V gene (reference sequence). The CDR3 covers 8 residues. CDR3 region: CARSEQYF. Here the CDR3 DNA reads TGTGCCCGGAGCGAGCAGTACTTC.

The chain recombines TRBV30 with TRBJ2-7; tentatively, D is TRBD2 (6 bases). Trimming stripped 2 bases from V and 3 bases from J, with 11 bases between. Germline-derived CDR1 and CDR2 are GTSNPN and SVGIG (reference sequence). The CDR3 covers 13 residues. The CDR3 loop reads CAWSRRAGYEQYF. CDR3 in DNA: TGTGCCTGGAGTCGCCGAGCGGGCTACGAGCAGTACTTC. Based on the CDR3 plus reference TRBV30 and TRBJ2-7, the full variable domain is SQTIHQWPATLVQPVGSPLSLECTVEGTSNPNLYWYRQAAGRGLQLLFYSVGIGQISSEVPQNLSASRPQDRQFILSSKKLLLSDSGFYLCAWSRRAGYEQYFGPGTRLTVT.

V usage is TRBV29-1 and J usage is TRBJ2-1; TRBD1 matches at 7 bases. The germline CDR1 and CDR2 sequences are SQVTM and ANQGSEA. This CDR3 contains 15 residues. Trimming removed 3 bases from V and 3 bases from J; junction bases left unmatched: 8. The CDR3 region has the DNA TGCAGCGTTGAGGACAGGCGAACAAACTACAATGAGCAGTTCTTC. This codes for CSVEDRRTNYNEQFF.

This clone was seen a handful of times. This chain uses TRBV15 with TRBJ1-6; TRBD1 matches 7 bases. The J segment lost 6 bases and the V segment lost 4 bases, leaving 3 bases of the junction unmatched. Germline V CDR1 and CDR2: LNHNV, YYDKDF (reference sequence). CDR3 length equals 14 residues. Here the CDR3 reads CATSMGQINSPLHF. The DNA of the CDR3 is TGTGCCACCAGCATGGGACAGATTAATTCACCCCTCCACTTT.

The chain combines TRBV7-2 with TRBJ1-1; D is perhaps TRBD1 (5 bases). This CDR3 comprises 16 residues. The V and J ends lost 0 bases and 1 base respectively, with 12 bases between them. Germline V gives CDR1 SGHTA, CDR2 FQGNSA. The CDR3 DNA follows: TGTGCCAGCAGCTTAGCCGGGGGGAGCCGGAACACTGAAGCTTTCTTT. Translating it yields CASSLAGGSRNTEAFF.

This chain joins TRBV4-3 and TRBJ1-1; D ambiguous. The V and J ends lost 1 base and 3 bases respectively, with 6 bases between them. The CDR3 is 13 amino acids. Germline V CDR1 and CDR2: LGHNA, YSLEER. The CDR3 is CASSQVKDTEAFF. CDR3 in DNA: TGCGCCAGCAGCCAAGTCAAGGACACTGAAGCTTTCTTT.

For the CDR3, the DNA is TGTGCCAGCAGCATCCTAGGAGAGTTCAATGAGCAGTTCTTC. Translation: CASSILGEFNEQFF. The rearrangement joins TRBV25-1 to TRBJ2-1; the D is unclear. The CDR3 loop spans 14 amino acids. Per germline, CDR1 MGHDK and CDR2 SYGVNS. Trimming left V 6 bases short and J 6 bases short, with 15 bases between.

The J gene is TRBJ1-4, the V gene TRBV30; 7 bases are shared with TRBD1. CDR3 length: 14 amino acids. From germline, CDR1 is GTSNPN and CDR2 SVGIG (reference sequence). V lost 5 bases and J lost 4; bases outside the gene matches: 7. The CDR3 here is CAWRQGPGNEKLFF. The CDR3 nucleotides are TGTGCCTGGCGACAGGGACCGGGTAATGAAAAACTGTTTTTT. The whole variable domain, remainder taken from reference TRBV30 and TRBJ1-4, is SQTIHQWPATLVQPVGSPLSLECTVEGTSNPNLYWYRQAAGRGLQLLFYSVGIGQISSEVPQNLSASRPQDRQFILSSKKLLLSDSGFYLCAWRQGPGNEKLFFGSGTQLSVL.

As for this clone: This CDR3 is also generated by other DNA sequences in the sample. This chain joins TRBV29-1 and TRBJ1-1; the match to TRBD1 covers 7 bases. CDR3 size: 12 residues. Germline V gene data show CDR1 as SQVTM and CDR2 as ANQGSEA. V lost 3 bases, J lost 4 bases, and 2 bases stayed unmatched. The CDR3 DNA reads TGCAGCGTTGACAGGGGGGGCACTGAAGCTTTCTTT. Translating it yields CSVDRGGTEAFF.

This clone showed up just a few times. The chain is built from TRBV23-1 and TRBJ2-2; D may be TRBD1 (5 bases). TRBV23-1 is marked as an open reading frame, function uncertain. The CDR3 extends over 18 amino acids. V was pared by 2 bases and J by 6 bases, with 22 bases between. As DNA, the CDR3 is TGCGCCAGCAGTCAACCCGCCTTGACGGTTGGGGCGTCCGGGGAGCTGTTTTTT. This encodes CASSQPALTVGASGELFF.

The rearrangement joins TRBV2 to TRBJ2-1, with TRBD1 matching 7 bases. Germline V CDR1 and CDR2: SNHLY, FYNNEI. After removal of 8 bases from V and 5 bases from J, the junction contained 6 bases not matched to a gene. The CDR3 totals 13 residues. CDR3 sequence reads: CASLKTGNNEQFF. DNA of the CDR3: TGTGCCAGCCTTAAGACAGGGAACAATGAGCAGTTCTTC.

The rearrangement links TRBV5-4 to TRBJ2-5; D not resolved. V was cut by 0 bases and J by 3 bases, with 3 bases left in between. The CDR3 covers 12 residues. Germline CDR1 SGHNT, CDR2 YYREEE (reference sequence). In DNA, the CDR3 is TGTGCCAGCAGCTTGGATAAAGAGACCCAGTACTTC. Its translation: CASSLDKETQYF. The entire variable domain, with the rest obtained from reference TRBV5-4 and TRBJ2-5, is as follows: ETGVTQSPTHLIKTRGQQVTLRCSSQSGHNTVSWYQQALGQGPQFIFQYYREEENGRGNFPPRFSGLQFPNYSSELNVNALELDDSALYLCASSLDKETQYFGPGTRLLVL.

The chain employs TRBV5-1 and TRBJ2-5, with D possibly being TRBD1 or TRBD2 (5 bases each). Germline-derived CDR1 and CDR2 are SGHRS and YFSETQ. This CDR3 comprises 14 residues. V lost 3 bases and J lost 0, with 9 bases in between. CDR3 amino acids: CASSSWGNQETQYF. The DNA for the CDR3 is TGCGCCAGCAGCTCGTGGGGGAACCAAGAGACCCAGTACTTC.

This clone has only one observation. The chain joins TRBV7-9 to TRBJ2-7; a possible D gene is TRBD1 (6 bases). Germline CDR1 SEHNR, CDR2 FQNEAQ (reference sequence). The CDR3 sequence is 14 residues long. V gave up 2 bases and J gave up 5 bases, with 13 bases separating them. CDR3 bases: TGTGCCAGCAGCTTACAGCAGGGGTTCAACGAGCAGTACTTC. Its protein product is CASSLQQGFNEQYF. Full variable domain (missing parts from reference TRBV7-9 and TRBJ2-7): DTGVSQNPRHKITKRGQNVTFRCDPISEHNRLYWYRQTLGQGPEFLTYFQNEAQLEKSRLLSDRFSAERPKGSFSTLEIQRTEQGDSAMYLCASSLQQGFNEQYFGPGTRLTVT.